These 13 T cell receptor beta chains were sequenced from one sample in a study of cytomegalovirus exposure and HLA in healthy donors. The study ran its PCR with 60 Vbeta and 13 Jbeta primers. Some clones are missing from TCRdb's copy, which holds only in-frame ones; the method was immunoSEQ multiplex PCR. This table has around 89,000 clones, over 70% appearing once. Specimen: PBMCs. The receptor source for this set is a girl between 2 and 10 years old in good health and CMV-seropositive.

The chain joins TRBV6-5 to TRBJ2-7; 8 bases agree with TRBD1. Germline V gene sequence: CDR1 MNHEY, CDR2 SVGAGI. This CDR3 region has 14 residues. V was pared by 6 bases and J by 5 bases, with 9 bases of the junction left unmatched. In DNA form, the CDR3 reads TGTGCCAGCAGGATCGGACAGGGTGTCCACGAGCAGTACTTC. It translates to CASRIGQGVHEQYF.

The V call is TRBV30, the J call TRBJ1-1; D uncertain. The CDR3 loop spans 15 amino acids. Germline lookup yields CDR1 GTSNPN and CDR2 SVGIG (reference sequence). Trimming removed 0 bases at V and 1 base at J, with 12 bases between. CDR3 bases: TGTGCCTGGAGTGTACAATTGGGAGGGAACACTGAAGCTTTCTTT. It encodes CAWSVQLGGNTEAFF.

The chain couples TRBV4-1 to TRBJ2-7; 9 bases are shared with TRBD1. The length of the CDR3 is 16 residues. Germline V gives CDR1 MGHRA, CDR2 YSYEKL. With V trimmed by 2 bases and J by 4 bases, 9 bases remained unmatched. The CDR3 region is CASSQSPTGGGYEQYF. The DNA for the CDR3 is TGCGCCAGCAGCCAAAGCCCTACAGGGGGCGGGTACGAGCAGTACTTC.

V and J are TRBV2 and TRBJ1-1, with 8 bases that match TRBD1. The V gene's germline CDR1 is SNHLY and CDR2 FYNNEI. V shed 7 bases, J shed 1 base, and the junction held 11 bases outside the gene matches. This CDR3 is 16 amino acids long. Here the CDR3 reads CASTRAGDRGNTEAFF. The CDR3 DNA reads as TGTGCCAGCACCCGCGCCGGAGACAGGGGGAACACTGAAGCTTTCTTT.

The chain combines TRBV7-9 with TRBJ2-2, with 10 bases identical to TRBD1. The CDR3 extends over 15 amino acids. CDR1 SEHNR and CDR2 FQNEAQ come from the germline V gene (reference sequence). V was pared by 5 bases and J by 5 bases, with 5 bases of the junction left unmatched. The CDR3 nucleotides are TGTGCCAGCAGCCTGTGGACAGGGGGGACCGGGGAGCTGTTTTTT. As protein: CASSLWTGGTGELFF.

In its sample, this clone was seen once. The CDR3 coding sequence is TGTGCCAGCAGAAAAGGGACAGGGGGTCGAGTGGAGCAGTACTTC. It encodes CASRKGTGGRVEQYF. The V call is TRBV27, the J call TRBJ2-7; 11 bases agree with TRBD1. J lost 7 bases, V lost 6 bases, and 11 bases had no gene match. The CDR3 loop spans 15 amino acids. Germline V CDR1 and CDR2: MNHEY, SMNVEV (reference sequence).

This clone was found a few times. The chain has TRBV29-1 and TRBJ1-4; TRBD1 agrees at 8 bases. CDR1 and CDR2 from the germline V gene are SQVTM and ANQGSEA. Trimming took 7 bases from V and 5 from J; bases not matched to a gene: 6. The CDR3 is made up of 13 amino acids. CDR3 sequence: CSAVGQVNEKLFF. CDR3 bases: TGCAGCGCGGTGGGACAGGTGAATGAAAAACTGTTTTTT.

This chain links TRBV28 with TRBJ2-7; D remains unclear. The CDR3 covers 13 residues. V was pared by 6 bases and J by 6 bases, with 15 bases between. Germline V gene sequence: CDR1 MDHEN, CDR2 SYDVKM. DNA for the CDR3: TGTGCCAGCAGCCTTTCAAGTGGCTCCGAGCAGTACTTC. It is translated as CASSLSSGSEQYF.

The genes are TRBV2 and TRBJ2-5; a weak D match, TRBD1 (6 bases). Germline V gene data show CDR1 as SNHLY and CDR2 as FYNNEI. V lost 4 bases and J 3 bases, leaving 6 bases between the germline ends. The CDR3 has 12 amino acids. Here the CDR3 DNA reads TGTGCCAGCAGTGGGACAGAAGAGACCCAGTACTTC. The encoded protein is CASSGTEETQYF.

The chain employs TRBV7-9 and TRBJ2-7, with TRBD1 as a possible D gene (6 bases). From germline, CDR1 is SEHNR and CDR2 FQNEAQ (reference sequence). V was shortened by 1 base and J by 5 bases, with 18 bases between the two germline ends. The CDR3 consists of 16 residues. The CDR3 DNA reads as TGTGCCAGCAGCTTAGTCAGTCTTCAGGGGTCCGACGAGCAGTACTTC. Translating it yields CASSLVSLQGSDEQYF.

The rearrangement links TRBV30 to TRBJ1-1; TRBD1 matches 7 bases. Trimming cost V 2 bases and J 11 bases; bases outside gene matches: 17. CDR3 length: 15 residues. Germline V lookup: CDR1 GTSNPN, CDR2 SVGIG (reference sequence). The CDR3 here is CAWSSNNPGRGFAFF. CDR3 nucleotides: TGTGCCTGGAGTTCGAATAATCCGGGCAGGGGGTTCGCTTTCTTT. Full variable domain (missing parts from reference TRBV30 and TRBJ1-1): SQTIHQWPATLVQPVGSPLSLECTVEGTSNPNLYWYRQAAGRGLQLLFYSVGIGQISSEVPQNLSASRPQDRQFILSSKKLLLSDSGFYLCAWSSNNPGRGFAFFGQGTRLTVV.

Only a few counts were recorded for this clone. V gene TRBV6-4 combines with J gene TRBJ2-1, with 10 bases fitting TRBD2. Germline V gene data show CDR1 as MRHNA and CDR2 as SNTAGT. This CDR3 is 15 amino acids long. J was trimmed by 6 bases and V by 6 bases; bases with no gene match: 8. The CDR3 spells CASSLAGESPNEQFF. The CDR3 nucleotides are TGTGCCAGCAGCCTAGCGGGAGAAAGTCCCAATGAGCAGTTCTTC.

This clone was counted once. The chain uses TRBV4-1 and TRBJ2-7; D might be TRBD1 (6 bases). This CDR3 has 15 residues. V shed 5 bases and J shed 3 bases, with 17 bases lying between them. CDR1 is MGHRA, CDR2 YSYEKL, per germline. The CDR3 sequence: CASSASMTGVYEQYF. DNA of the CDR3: TGCGCCAGCAGCGCGTCTATGACAGGTGTCTACGAGCAGTACTTC.